Below, one T cell receptor beta chain is given with its context. These data belong to a study of blood T cell repertoires in COVID-19. Background on the study: From the United States, Italy and Spain came samples of acute and convalescent COVID-19.

How the authors handled the data: Estimation of nucleated cell counts was performed using reference gene primer amplification. Clones were sequenced by immunoSEQ multiplex PCR, and TCRdb holds only the in-frame ones, with some missing. The DNA was the basis for D and trimming; V, J and clone size are from that table. The repertoire has 150,000 to 200,000 clones, roughly nine tenths of them found once; the top ten carry around 2%. The age range of participants was about 18 to 90 years, with residence in under 25 US areas. The CDR3 is made up of 15 amino acids. CDR1 is LGHNA and CDR2 is YNFKEQ in the germline V gene. J gave up 7 bases and V 4 bases, and 7 bases lay outside the gene matches.

Specimen: PBMCs or T cells enriched from blood (not recorded which). The sequence was obtained from a woman aged 40 to 49 with acute COVID-19. The rearrangement links TRBV4-2 to TRBJ2-1, with 10 bases lining up with TRBD2. The CDR3 here is CASSLLAGVGNEQFF. The CDR3 coding sequence is TGTGCCAGCAGCCTCCTAGCGGGAGTTGGTAATGAGCAGTTCTTC.